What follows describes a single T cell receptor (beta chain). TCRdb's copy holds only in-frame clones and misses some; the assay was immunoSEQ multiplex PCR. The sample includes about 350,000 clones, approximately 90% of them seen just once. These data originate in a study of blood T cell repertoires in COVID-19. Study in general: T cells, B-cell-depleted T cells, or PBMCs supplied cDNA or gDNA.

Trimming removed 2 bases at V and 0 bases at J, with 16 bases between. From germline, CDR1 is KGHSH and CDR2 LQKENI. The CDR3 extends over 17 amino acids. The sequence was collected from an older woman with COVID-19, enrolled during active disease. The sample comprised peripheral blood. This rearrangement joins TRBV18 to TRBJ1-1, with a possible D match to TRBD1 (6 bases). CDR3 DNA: TGTGCCAGCTCACCAGGGTTCGGGCAGGGGATGAACACTGAAGCTTTCTTT. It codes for CASSPGFGQGMNTEAFF.